This T cell receptor (beta chain) was documented in a study of CD8+CD57+ T cells in acquired aplastic anemia (dated by TCRdb to the late 2010s). About the full investigation: DNA extracted from sorted CD4+ and CD8+ cells had a mean of roughly 3.4 ug, with a range of roughly 0.17 to 30 ug. A CD8+CD57+ expansion meant a frequency higher than the mean frequency seen in healthy subjects.

TCR beta VDJ combination and CDR3 sequence profiling used genomic DNA as the template. An Illumina HiSeq 2000 was the platform used for TCR repertoire sequencing. The source study handled its data this way. TRBV/TRBJ rearrangement plots, CDR3 size and DJ length profiles, and Simpson's diversity index were used to assess repertoires. The most abundant DNA sequence in the deep sequencing data was defined as the immunodominant clone. CDR3 amino acid sequences were checked for sharing between subjects and were compared against published repertoires and the VDJdb database. TCRdb cleaned the public reads at Q25 with fastp, built clones with MiXCR and kept in-frame beta chains. Each entry is one CDR3 protein sequence, shown with its most common DNA and genes. For this entry, the V and J calls and clone size follow TCRdb and not the study's own pipeline. The sample contains about half a million distinct CDR3 sequences, about a third of them found a single time. The ten largest clones capture less than 0.85% of the sample.

Patients chosen for sequencing had shown expansion of CD8+CD57+ cells by flow cytometry. Every patient had severe acquired aplastic anemia, diagnosed using the International Study of Aplastic Anemia and Agranulocytosis and Camitta criteria. At the time blood was sampled, none of the patients had received any therapy. TCR repertoires of sorted CD4+ and CD8+ blood T cells from severe aplastic anemia patients and healthy subjects were deep-sequenced in the study. In the USA, patient enrollment took place under clinicaltrials.gov protocols 00001620, 01623167, 00001397, 00071045, 00081523 and 00961064. Ficoll-Paque density gradient centrifugation was used to isolate peripheral blood mononuclear cells. CD4+ and CD8+ T cells were sorted by FACS or magnetic beads before DNA extraction. This clonotype was detected only a few times. Its antigen specificity is not known. Base qualities are not recorded, but no much larger clone differs from it by a single base.

At the junction V is shortened by 5 bases and J by 4 bases; bases outside the gene matches: 8. Reading from cysteine to phenylalanine, the CDR3 counts 16 amino acids. The CDR3 DNA has 48 bases and is translated from base 1. CDR1 and CDR2 were assigned from the germline V gene as SGHTA and FQGTGA. What the work shows at the level of the full study, not this receptor alone: Between patients and healthy controls, no significant difference in CD8+ Simpson's diversity was found (P=0.060). Although some 28 CD8+ CDR3 sequences were shared by patients and controls, these sequences appeared highly expressed in patients and within the immunodominant clones of patients.

The receptor chain draws on TRBV7-3 and TRBJ2-2, with 9 middle bases fitting TRBD1. The source is a human donor with aplastic anemia. Sequencing input: sorted CD4+, CD8+, or CD8+CD57+ T cells (not recorded which) from PBMCs. The CDR3 reads CASSPLGQGSTGELFF. In nucleotide form, the sequence is TGTGCCAGCAGCCCGCTGGGACAGGGATCCACCGGGGAGCTGTTTTTT.